Shown below are 17 T cell receptor beta chains from a single sample sequenced in a study of Graves' ophthalmopathy and Graves' hyperthyroidism. Transcripts of RNA were the source for amplifying TCR beta CDR3 regions. The workflow started with a first-round RT-PCR run with HTBI primers and then moved on to a second-round multiplex PCR. MiXCR was run by TCRdb on the multiplex PCR reads, yielding one entry per CDR3 protein. The table shows around 340,000 distinct CDR3 sequences, with about a sixth occurring only once. The specimen was peripheral blood. These receptors were taken from an adult man with Graves' ophthalmopathy.

This clonotype was seen repeatedly, ten times or more. The chain employs TRBV20-1 and TRBJ1-6; D is possibly TRBD1 (5 bases). CDR3 length: 14 amino acids. Trimming left V 6 bases short and J 13 bases short, with 22 bases between. CDR1 and CDR2 from the germline V gene are DFQATT and SNEGSKA (reference sequence). The CDR3, as DNA: TGCAGTGCGAAGAGGAGGGGCCCATTTCTGCCCCTCCACTTT. It codes for CSAKRRGPFLPLHF.

This clonotype appeared many times. The chain recombines TRBV7-2 with TRBJ2-5; possible D gene TRBD1, 6 bases. V dropped 5 bases and J dropped 7 bases, with 14 bases sitting between them. CDR3 length equals 13 residues. The germline gives CDR1 SGHTA, CDR2 FQGNSA. The CDR3 DNA follows: TGTGCCAGCAGCAAGGGGGACGCCGGGACCCAGTACTTC. Translating gives CASSKGDAGTQYF.

This clonotype was observed a handful of times. A much larger clone lies one base from this, so it may be a read error. The chain is built from TRBV10-3 and TRBJ1-1; D not resolved. The CDR3 spans 14 residues. Between the trimmed V and J ends, which lost 6 bases and 3 bases, there was a span of 14 bases. Germline assignment: CDR1 ENHRY and CDR2 SYGVKD. The CDR3 sequence is CAISAPIEDTEAFF. CDR3 coding DNA: TGTGCCATCAGCGCACCGATAGAAGACACTGAAGCTTTCTTT.

The chain has TRBV12-3 or TRBV12-4 and TRBJ1-1; TRBD1 matches at 8 bases. Germline trimming cut 4 bases from V and 7 bases from J; bases unmatched to any gene: 11. The CDR3 runs to 15 residues. CDR3 loop: CASSWVGTGGYEAFF. In DNA form, the CDR3 reads TGTGCCAGCAGTTGGGTCGGGACAGGTGGATATGAAGCTTTCTTT.

This clonotype was seen many times. This chain uses TRBV12-3 or TRBV12-4 with TRBJ1-5; D call uncertain. The CDR3 length is 16 residues. V was shortened by 1 base and J by 0 bases, with 10 bases between the two germline ends. The CDR3 reads CASSLDRTPSNQPQHF. The CDR3 bases are TGTGCCAGCAGTTTAGATAGAACTCCTAGCAATCAGCCCCAGCATTTT.

In its sample, this clonotype was seen many times. The rearrangement uses TRBV20-1 and TRBJ1-2; 7 positions match TRBD1. The J segment lost 2 bases and the V segment lost 6 bases, leaving 6 bases of the junction unmatched. In germline, CDR1 is DFQATT, CDR2 SNEGSKA (reference sequence). The CDR3 runs 13 residues. The CDR3: CSARDRTNYGYTF. CDR3 nucleotides: TGCAGTGCGCGGGACAGAACAAACTATGGCTACACCTTC.

The genes are TRBV6-1 and TRBJ1-2, with 8 bases that match TRBD1. The CDR3 sequence is 11 residues long. V trimming: 6 bases; J trimming: 8 bases; junction bases outside the gene matches: 2. CDR1 and CDR2 from the germline V gene are MNHNS and SASEGT. The CDR3 DNA reads as TGTGCCAGCAGCCGGGACAGGGGCTACACCTTC. Translation: CASSRDRGYTF.

This clonotype was seen at least ten times. The genes are TRBV7-2 and TRBJ2-7; the match to TRBD1 covers 9 bases. The V segment lost 3 bases and the J segment 3 bases; nucleotides outside the gene matches: 6. The CDR3 is 15 amino acids. Germline V gene data show CDR1 as SGHTA and CDR2 as FQGNSA. The CDR3 spells CASSFTGTGLYEQYF. Here the CDR3 DNA reads TGTGCCAGCAGCTTTACTGGGACAGGGCTCTACGAGCAGTACTTC. Variable domain in full (rest from reference TRBV7-2 and TRBJ2-7): GAGVSQSPSNKVTEKGKDVELRCDPISGHTALYWYRQSLGQGLEFLIYFQGNSAPDKSGLPSDRFSAERTGGSVSTLTIQRTQQEDSAVYLCASSFTGTGLYEQYFGPGTRLTVT.

This chain links TRBV12-3 or TRBV12-4 with TRBJ2-5; D gene ambiguous. This CDR3 has 11 residues. V was cut by 5 bases and J by 4 bases, with 5 bases left in between. CDR3 in DNA: TGTGCCAGCAGTGTCATAGAGACCCAGTACTTC. Residues: CASSVIETQYF.

This clonotype was found many times. The junction departs from the called germline gene at one end, perhaps through a read error. This sequence joins TRBV7-7 and TRBJ2-5, with D perhaps TRBD1 or TRBD2 (5 bases each). The CDR3 runs 15 residues. Germline V gene data show CDR1 as SSHAT and CDR2 as FNYEAQ (reference sequence). The CDR3 is CASSPSGTKKETQYF. DNA of the CDR3: TGTGCTAGCAGCCCCTCTGGGACCAAAAAAGAGACCCAGTACTTC.

This clonotype was seen more than once but under ten times. V gene TRBV29-1 combines with J gene TRBJ1-1, with D maybe TRBD1 (6 bases). CDR3 length equals 14 residues. CDR1 is SQVTM and CDR2 is ANQGSEA in the germline V gene. The V and J ends lost 7 bases and 0 bases respectively, with 15 bases between them. The CDR3 nucleotides read TGCAGCGCTGCACGGGACAACATGAACACTGAAGCTTTCTTT. This translates into CSAARDNMNTEAFF.

This clonotype was picked up many times. This chain links TRBV19 with TRBJ2-7; perhaps TRBD1 as D (6 bases). CDR3 length equals 14 residues. Germline V CDR1 and CDR2: LNHDA, SQIVND (reference sequence). Trimming left V 7 bases short and J 5 bases short, with 18 bases between. In DNA, the CDR3 is TGTGCCAGTAACCCGGGAAGGACAGTCAACGAGCAGTACTTC. This sequence encodes CASNPGRTVNEQYF.

In regard to this clonotype: This may stem from a read error, because a much larger clone lies one nucleotide away. V is TRBV11-2 and J is TRBJ2-5; 11 bases line up with TRBD2. The CDR3 sequence is 16 residues long. Germline V gives CDR1 SGHAT, CDR2 FQNNGV. The V segment lost 1 base and the J segment 2 bases; nucleotides outside the gene matches: 3. The CDR3 coding sequence is TGTGCCAGCAGCTTAGCCGGGACTAGCGGACAAGAGACCCAGTACTTC. Translation: CASSLAGTSGQETQYF.

This clonotype was observed many times. V usage is TRBV6-1 and J usage is TRBJ2-2, with a tentative D call TRBD2 (5 bases). The CDR3 length is 15 residues. Germline CDR1 is MNHNS and CDR2 is SASEGT. Trimming pared 4 bases from V and 4 bases from J, leaving 13 bases between. Written as DNA, the CDR3 is TGTGCCAGCAGTGTTTCGGGGAAAAGCACCGGGGAGCTGTTTTTT. This encodes CASSVSGKSTGELFF.

V is TRBV20-1 and J is TRBJ1-2; perhaps TRBD1 as D (5 bases). CDR1 is DFQATT and CDR2 is SNEGSKA in the germline V gene (reference sequence). Trimming removed 5 bases at V and 1 base at J, with 14 bases between. The CDR3 has 14 residues. CDR3 region: CSAASPQGNYGYTF. DNA of the CDR3: TGCAGTGCTGCAAGCCCGCAGGGTAACTATGGCTACACCTTC.

This clonotype was found many times. The V and J genes are TRBV29-1 and TRBJ2-5; 8 bases match TRBD1. In germline, CDR1 is SQVTM, CDR2 ANQGSEA. The CDR3 spans 13 residues. V shed 3 bases, J shed 5 bases, and the junction held 5 bases outside the gene matches. The CDR3 DNA is TGCAGCGTTGATTCAGGGGGCGCGGAGACCCAGTACTTC. Its protein product is CSVDSGGAETQYF.

This clonotype was picked up many times. The chain is built from TRBV10-3 and TRBJ2-2; D remains ambiguous. V gave up 5 bases and J gave up 0 bases, with 7 bases separating them. This CDR3 spans 14 amino acids. Per the germline V gene, CDR1 is ENHRY and CDR2 is SYGVKD. The CDR3 here is CAISRSANTGELFF. Here the CDR3 DNA reads TGTGCCATCAGTAGGAGTGCGAACACCGGGGAGCTGTTTTTT.